These T cell receptor beta chains were read from a single sample in a study of OX40 agonist ivuxolimab in advanced cancers. Generated by immunoSEQ multiplex PCR, the TCRdb table keeps only in-frame clones and is missing some. The sample has about 48,000 clones; approximately 86% are singletons. The sequences come from CD4+ or CD8+ T cells sorted from blood, collected in a trial of the OX40 agonist ivuxolimab. The source is an adult with an advanced solid tumor such as melanoma, head and neck, liver or kidney cancer. The CDR3 runs from the conserved cysteine through the conserved F or W. Each record gives: clone size, J gene, D gene, V gene, CDR3 DNA, CDR3 protein. A D gene is named only where the DNA matches it firmly. Only part of the rows carry a size: once, few, many, or a class if the clone is expanded.

NA	TRBJ1-2	NA	TRBV10-3	TGTGCCATCAGTGAAAATCCGGCGGGGGATCCTTATGGCTACACCTTC	CAISENPAGDPYGYTF
NA	TRBJ2-6	NA	TRBV2	TGTGCCAGCAGTGCCCTTGGCAGGGATGGGGCCAACGTCCTGACTTTC	CASSALGRDGANVLTF
NA	TRBJ2-7	NA	TRBV5-5	TGTGCCAGCAGGACGACAGCCTACGAGCAGTACTTC	CASRTTAYEQYF
once	TRBJ2-1	NA	TRBV11-2	TGTGCCAGCAGCGTATTAGGGCGGTCCGATGAGCAGTTCTTC	CASSVLGRSDEQFF
NA	TRBJ2-1	NA	TRBV29-1	TGCAGCGTTGAAATATCTAGTAATGAGCAGTTCTTC	CSVEISSNEQFF
NA	TRBJ2-5	TRBD2	TRBV2	TGTGCCAGCAGTGGACTAGCCCAAGAGACCCAGTACTTC	CASSGLAQETQYF
NA	TRBJ1-5	NA	TRBV5-1	TGCGCCAGCAGGGGTTCTGACGGAGAGTTTAGCAATCAGCCCCAGCATTTT	CASRGSDGEFSNQPQHF
medium-sized	TRBJ1-2	TRBD1	TRBV25-1	TGTGCCAGCAGCGAAACAGGGGGTGCCTCAGGCTACACCTTC	CASSETGGASGYTF
NA	TRBJ2-2	NA	TRBV11-2	TGTGCCAGCAGCCCGGGGGACAGGAACACCGGGGAGCTGTTTTTT	CASSPGDRNTGELFF
NA	TRBJ1-1	NA	TRBV25-1	TGTGCCAGCAGTGAATCGGGCAGACACACTGAAGCTTTCTTT	CASSESGRHTEAFF
NA	TRBJ2-7	NA	TRBV27	TGTGCCAGCAGTCCGCCGGGGCAGGGGACCGCCTACGAGCAGTACTTC	CASSPPGQGTAYEQYF
NA	TRBJ2-7	TRBD2	TRBV7-8	TGTGCCAGCAGCCTGAGCGGGAGCCCACCTTCCTTC	CASSLSGSPPSF
NA	TRBJ2-1	NA	TRBV2	TGTGCCAGCAGCTTCGACTCCCTTAGGCAGTTCTTC	CASSFDSLRQFF